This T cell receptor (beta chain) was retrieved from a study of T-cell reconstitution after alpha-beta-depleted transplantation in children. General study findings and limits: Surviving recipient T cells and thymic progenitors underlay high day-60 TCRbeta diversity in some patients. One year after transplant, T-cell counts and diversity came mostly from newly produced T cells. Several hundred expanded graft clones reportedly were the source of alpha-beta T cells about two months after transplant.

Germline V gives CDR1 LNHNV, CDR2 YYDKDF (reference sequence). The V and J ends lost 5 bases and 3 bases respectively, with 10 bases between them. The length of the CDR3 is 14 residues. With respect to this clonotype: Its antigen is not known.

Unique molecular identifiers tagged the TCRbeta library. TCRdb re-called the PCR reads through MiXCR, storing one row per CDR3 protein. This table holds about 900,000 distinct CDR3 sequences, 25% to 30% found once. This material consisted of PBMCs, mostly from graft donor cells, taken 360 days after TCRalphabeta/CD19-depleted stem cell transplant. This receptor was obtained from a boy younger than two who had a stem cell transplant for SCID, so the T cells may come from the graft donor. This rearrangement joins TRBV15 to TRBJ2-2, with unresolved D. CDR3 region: CATSPYTDTGELFF. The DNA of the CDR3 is TGTGCCACCAGCCCGTATACGGACACCGGGGAGCTGTTTTTT.